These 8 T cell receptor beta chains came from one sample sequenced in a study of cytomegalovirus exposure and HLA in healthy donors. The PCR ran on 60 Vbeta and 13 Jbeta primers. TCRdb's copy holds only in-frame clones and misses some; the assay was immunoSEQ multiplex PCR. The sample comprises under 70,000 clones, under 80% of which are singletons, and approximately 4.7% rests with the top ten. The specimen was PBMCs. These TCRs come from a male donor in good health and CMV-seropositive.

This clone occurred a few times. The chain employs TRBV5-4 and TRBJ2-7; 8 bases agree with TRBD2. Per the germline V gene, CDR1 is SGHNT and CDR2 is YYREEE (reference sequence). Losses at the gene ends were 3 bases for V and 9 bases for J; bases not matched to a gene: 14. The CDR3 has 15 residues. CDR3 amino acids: CASSSGGGSLTGQYF. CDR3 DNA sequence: TGTGCCAGCAGCTCCGGCGGGGGGTCCCTTACGGGGCAGTACTTC. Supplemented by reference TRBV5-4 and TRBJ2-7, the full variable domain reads ETGVTQSPTHLIKTRGQQVTLRCSSQSGHNTVSWYQQALGQGPQFIFQYYREEENGRGNFPPRFSGLQFPNYSSELNVNALELDDSALYLCASSSGGGSLTGQYFGPGTRLTVT.

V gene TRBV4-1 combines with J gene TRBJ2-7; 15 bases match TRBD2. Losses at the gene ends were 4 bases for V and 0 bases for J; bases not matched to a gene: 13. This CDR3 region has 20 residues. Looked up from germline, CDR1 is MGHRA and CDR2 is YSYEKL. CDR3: CASSPYLGTSGGLSSYEQYF. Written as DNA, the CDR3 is TGCGCCAGCAGCCCATACTTAGGGACTAGCGGGGGGTTAAGCTCCTACGAGCAGTACTTC.

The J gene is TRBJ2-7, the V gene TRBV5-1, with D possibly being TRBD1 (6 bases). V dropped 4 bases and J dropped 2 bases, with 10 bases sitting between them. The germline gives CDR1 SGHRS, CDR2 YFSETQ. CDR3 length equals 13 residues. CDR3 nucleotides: TGCGCCAGCAGCCCGGACAGAGCCTACGAGCAGTACTTC. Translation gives CASSPDRAYEQYF.

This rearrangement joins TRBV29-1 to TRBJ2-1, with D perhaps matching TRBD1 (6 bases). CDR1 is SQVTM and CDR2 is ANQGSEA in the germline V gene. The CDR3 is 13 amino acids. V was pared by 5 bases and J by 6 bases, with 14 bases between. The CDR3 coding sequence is TGCAGCGTTTACCCAGGACAGATCAATGAGCAGTTCTTC. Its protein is CSVYPGQINEQFF.

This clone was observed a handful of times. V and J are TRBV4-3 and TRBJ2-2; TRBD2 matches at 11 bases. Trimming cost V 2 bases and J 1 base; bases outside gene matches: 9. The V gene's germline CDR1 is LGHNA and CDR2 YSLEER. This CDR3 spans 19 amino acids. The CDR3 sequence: CASSQKRASGGLNTGELFF. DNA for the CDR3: TGCGCCAGCAGCCAAAAGAGGGCTAGCGGGGGGCTGAACACCGGGGAGCTGTTTTTT.

The CDR3 DNA follows: TGTGCCAGCAGCCTCGGAGGCGGGGGGAGCTCCTACGAGCAGTACTTC. Its protein product is CASSLGGGGSSYEQYF. V and J are TRBV5-4 and TRBJ2-7, with 8 positions matching TRBD2. Germline loops: CDR1 SGHNT, CDR2 YYREEE (reference sequence). The V and J ends lost 4 bases and 0 bases, in that order; junction bases with no gene match: 9. This CDR3 is 16 amino acids long.

DNA for the CDR3: TGCGCCAGCAGCCCCGGACAGGGTGGCACCGGGGAGCTGTTTTTT. It encodes CASSPGQGGTGELFF. The chain uses TRBV5-1 and TRBJ2-2, with 8 nucleotides matching TRBD1. CDR1 SGHRS and CDR2 YFSETQ come from the germline V gene. This CDR3 has 15 amino acids. J gave up 4 bases and V 4 bases, and 6 bases lay outside the gene matches.

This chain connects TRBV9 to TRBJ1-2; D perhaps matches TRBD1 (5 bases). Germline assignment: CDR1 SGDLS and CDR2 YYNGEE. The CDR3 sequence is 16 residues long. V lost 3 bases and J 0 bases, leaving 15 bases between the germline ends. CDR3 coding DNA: TGTGCCAGCAGCGGGGGGGAAGGAACCGCTAACTATGGCTACACCTTC. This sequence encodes CASSGGEGTANYGYTF.